The 21 T cell receptor beta chains presented below share a single source sample, sequenced in a study of OX40 agonist ivuxolimab in advanced cancers. Measured with immunoSEQ multiplex PCR; TCRdb has only the in-frame clones, and not every one. The data contain about 77,000 clones, around 92% of them singletons. The sample consisted of CD4+ or CD8+ T cells sorted from blood, taken in a trial of the OX40 agonist ivuxolimab. These receptor sequences come from an adult with an advanced solid tumor such as melanoma, head and neck, liver or kidney cancer.

The rearrangement uses TRBV29-1 and TRBJ1-2; no clear D gene. There are 9 residues in the CDR3. Between the trimmed V and J ends, which lost 0 bases and 8 bases, there was a span of 1 base. The germline CDR1 and CDR2 sequences are SQVTM and ANQGSEA. The CDR3 loop is CSVEEGYTF. CDR3 coding DNA: TGCAGCGTTGAAGAGGGCTACACCTTC.

The chain joins TRBV7-7 to TRBJ1-1; tentative D call: TRBD1 (5 bases). Germline V gene data show CDR1 as SSHAT and CDR2 as FNYEAQ (reference sequence). The CDR3 has 14 residues. The CDR3 coding sequence is TGTGCTAGCCAGGGTTCGTCCATGAACACTGAAGCTTTCTTT. Translated, it gives CASQGSSMNTEAFF. The full variable domain, completed using reference TRBV7-7 and TRBJ1-1, is GAGVSQSPRYKVTKRGQDVTLRCDPISSHATLYWYQQALGQGPEFLTYFNYEAQPDKSGLPSDRFSAERPEGSISTLTIQRTEQRDSAMYRCASQGSSMNTEAFFGQGTRLTVV.

This clone was detected only once. V usage is TRBV10-3 and J usage is TRBJ1-4; D might be TRBD1 (5 bases). The V end lost 10 bases, the J end lost 0 bases, and 9 bases lay between the germline ends. CDR3 length: 13 residues. The germline V gene has CDR1 ENHRY and CDR2 SYGVKD. CDR3 in amino acids: CATGTATNEKLFF. CDR3 coding DNA: TGTGCCACCGGGACCGCAACTAATGAAAAACTGTTTTTT.

The chain is built from TRBV30 and TRBJ2-1; TRBD2 agrees at 7 bases. The CDR3 loop spans 15 amino acids. With V trimmed by 3 bases and J by 0 bases, 5 bases remained unmatched. CDR1 and CDR2 from the germline V gene are GTSNPN and SVGIG (reference sequence). This CDR3 reads CAWRIGGSSYNEQFF. CDR3 in DNA: TGTGCCTGGAGAATAGGCGGGAGCTCCTACAATGAGCAGTTCTTC.

The chain couples TRBV28 to TRBJ1-5, with 8 bases that match TRBD1. With 6 bases clipped from V and 0 bases from J, the junction kept 7 bases outside the gene matches. CDR1 is MDHEN and CDR2 is SYDVKM in the germline V gene. This CDR3 is 16 amino acids long. This CDR3 is CASRPYRGDSNQPQHF. For the CDR3, the DNA is TGTGCCAGCAGGCCCTACAGGGGGGATAGCAATCAGCCCCAGCATTTT.

This clone was detected only a few times. This chain uses TRBV19 with TRBJ2-5; D unclear. Germline V CDR1 and CDR2: LNHDA, SQIVND (reference sequence). The germline V and J ends were trimmed by 8 bases and 1 base, with 17 bases remaining between them. The CDR3 has 15 amino acids. This chain's CDR3 is CASSLFIGVQETQYF. The CDR3 region has the DNA TGTGCCAGTTCCCTCTTTATTGGGGTCCAAGAGACCCAGTACTTC.

The chain carries TRBV6-6 and TRBJ1-1; possible D gene TRBD1, 5 bases. V lost 6 bases and J 4 bases, leaving 12 bases between the germline ends. The germline gives CDR1 MNHNY, CDR2 SVGAGI (reference sequence). CDR3 length equals 13 residues. CDR3 nucleotides: TGTGCCAGCAGACCCAGGGCTAGCACTGAAGCTTTCTTT. Encoded protein: CASRPRASTEAFF.

The chain joins TRBV7-2 to TRBJ1-4; TRBD1 agrees at 8 bases. The CDR3 has 15 amino acids. Germline V CDR1 and CDR2: SGHTA, FQGNSA. V lost 1 base to trimming and J lost 8 bases; unmatched junction nucleotides: 6. The CDR3 sequence: CASSLGRSGGEKLFF. CDR3 coding DNA: TGTGCCAGCAGCTTAGGCCGGTCAGGGGGCGAAAAACTGTTTTTT.

V gene TRBV2 combines with J gene TRBJ1-5; perhaps TRBD1 as D (5 bases). The CDR3 runs to 14 residues. In germline, CDR1 is SNHLY, CDR2 FYNNEI. V lost 7 bases to trimming and J lost 7 bases, with 17 bases between them. Here the CDR3 reads CASNQGPAGQPQHF. CDR3 bases: TGTGCCAGCAACCAGGGTCCTGCGGGACAGCCCCAGCATTTT.

The rearrangement uses TRBV19 and TRBJ1-1; D is possibly TRBD1 (5 bases). CDR3 length: 12 amino acids. V was trimmed by 5 bases and J by 7 bases, leaving 11 bases between them. Germline CDR1 LNHDA, CDR2 SQIVND (reference sequence). The CDR3 region has the DNA TGTGCCAGTAGTCCTCAGGGCAGTGAAGCTTTCTTT. Translated: CASSPQGSEAFF.

The table lists this clone with a few counts. V and J are TRBV29-1 and TRBJ1-2; 7 bases are a match to TRBD1. The germline gives CDR1 SQVTM, CDR2 ANQGSEA. V dropped 7 bases and J dropped 4; count of bases not matched to a gene: 24. This CDR3 comprises 18 residues. The CDR3 loop reads CSADGAGTEREIVYGYTF. In DNA form, the CDR3 reads TGCAGCGCTGACGGGGCCGGGACAGAGAGAGAAATTGTCTATGGCTACACCTTC. The full variable domain, its missing parts supplied by reference TRBV29-1 and TRBJ1-2, is SAVISQKPSRDICQRGTSLTIQCQVDSQVTMMFWYRQQPGQSLTLIATANQGSEATYESGFVIDKFPISRPNLTFSTLTVSNMSPEDSSIYLCSADGAGTEREIVYGYTFGSGTRLTVV.

V and J are TRBV5-1 and TRBJ1-4, with TRBD1 matching over 7 bases. V shed 4 bases and J 5 bases; nucleotides not matched to a gene: 5. The germline CDR1 and CDR2 sequences are SGHRS and YFSETQ. This CDR3 is built from 14 residues. In DNA, the CDR3 is TGCGCCAGCAGCCCGGGACAGCAGAATGAAAAACTGTTTTTT. It yields the protein CASSPGQQNEKLFF.

V usage is TRBV5-1 and J usage is TRBJ2-3; 7 nucleotides align to TRBD2. The V gene end was trimmed by 4 bases and the J gene end by 6 bases; junction bases not matched to a gene: 5. The CDR3 contains 13 residues. Germline assignment: CDR1 SGHRS and CDR2 YFSETQ. Written as DNA, the CDR3 is TGCGCCAGCAGCCGGGACTATCGGGATACGCAGTATTTT. It is translated as CASSRDYRDTQYF.

This chain connects TRBV7-2 to TRBJ2-7; 7 nucleotides match TRBD1. Germline lookup yields CDR1 SGHTA and CDR2 FQGNSA. The CDR3 loop spans 14 amino acids. V lost 5 bases and J lost 3; bases outside the gene matches: 7. CDR3 residues: CASSPDRVYYEQYF. In DNA, the CDR3 is TGTGCCAGCAGCCCAGACAGGGTTTACTACGAGCAGTACTTC.

This chain connects TRBV7-2 to TRBJ2-3; no definite D call. From germline, CDR1 is SGHTA and CDR2 FQGNSA. Trimming stripped 2 bases from V and 8 bases from J, with 17 bases between. The CDR3 loop spans 15 amino acids. CDR3 protein: CASSLRSAALGTQYF. CDR3 sequence (DNA): TGTGCCAGCAGCTTAAGGTCGGCAGCGCTCGGTACGCAGTATTTT.

This chain connects TRBV6-5 to TRBJ1-3; TRBD1 is a possible D gene (5 bases). Trimming pared 7 bases from V and 0 bases from J, leaving 13 bases between. The V gene's germline CDR1 is MNHEY and CDR2 SVGAGI. The CDR3 spans 15 residues. The CDR3 is CASIPGGFSGNTIYF. CDR3 bases: TGTGCCAGCATTCCCGGGGGGTTCTCTGGAAACACCATATATTTT.

This rearrangement joins TRBV2 to TRBJ2-4; D is unresolved. Germline CDR1 reads SNHLY; CDR2 reads FYNNEI. The CDR3 is 13 amino acids. Trimming pared 5 bases from V and 6 bases from J, leaving 11 bases between. CDR3 sequence: CASSLEERNIQYF. The CDR3 region has the DNA TGTGCCAGCAGTCTAGAAGAAAGAAACATTCAGTACTTC.

The chain has TRBV6-1 and TRBJ1-5, with D unclear. The V end lost 1 base, the J end lost 2 bases, and 9 bases lay between the germline ends. Germline CDR1 reads MNHNS; CDR2 reads SASEGT. This CDR3 has 15 amino acids. Here the CDR3 reads CASSEDFVGNQPQHF. DNA for the CDR3: TGTGCCAGCAGTGAAGATTTTGTGGGCAATCAGCCCCAGCATTTT.

The rearrangement joins TRBV5-1 to TRBJ1-2; unclear D gene. The CDR3 length is 15 residues. V dropped 4 bases and J dropped 2 bases, with 15 bases sitting between them. Germline CDR1 reads SGHRS; CDR2 reads YFSETQ. CDR3 loop: CASSPSSGRNYGYTF. The DNA for the CDR3 is TGCGCCAGCAGCCCCTCCTCGGGCAGGAACTATGGCTACACCTTC. The entire variable domain, with the rest obtained from reference TRBV5-1 and TRBJ1-2, is as follows: KAGVTQTPRYLIKTRGQQVTLSCSPISGHRSVSWYQQTPGQGLQFLFEYFSETQRNKGNFPGRFSGRQFSNSRSEMNVSTLELGDSALYLCASSPSSGRNYGYTFGSGTRLTVV.

The rearrangement uses TRBV30 and TRBJ2-3; D possibly corresponds to TRBD2 (5 bases). The length of the CDR3 is 15 residues. Germline CDR1 is GTSNPN and CDR2 is SVGIG (reference sequence). V lost 7 bases to trimming and J lost 0 bases, with 17 bases between them. This CDR3 is CAFTRGLASTDTQYF. CDR3 coding DNA: TGTGCCTTCACCCGAGGGCTGGCAAGCACAGATACGCAGTATTTT.

The CDR3 here is CASSIEGGGYNEQFF. CDR3 nucleotides: TGTGCCAGTAGTATAGAAGGCGGGGGGTACAATGAGCAGTTCTTC. This rearrangement joins TRBV19 to TRBJ2-1, with 8 bases matching TRBD2. CDR1 is LNHDA and CDR2 is SQIVND in the germline V gene (reference sequence). The V gene end was trimmed by 0 bases and the J gene end by 4 bases; junction bases not matched to a gene: 2. The length of the CDR3 is 15 residues.